The T cell receptor beta chain under discussion was sequenced for a study of blood T cell repertoires in COVID-19. Trimming left V 1 base short and J 5 bases short, with 29 bases between. From germline, CDR1 is LGHDT and CDR2 YNNKEL (reference sequence). The CDR3 is made up of 20 amino acids. In the study's own analysis: It was from reference gene primer amplification that nucleated cell counts were estimated. Method: immunoSEQ multiplex PCR; TCRdb's copy keeps in-frame clones and lacks some. V and J calls and clone size are those listed in that table; D and trimming were worked out from the DNA. The sample includes 120,000 or so clones, 80% to 90% of them seen just once.

Sequences were obtained from peripheral blood. This rearrangement joins TRBV3-1 (or the pseudogene TRBV3-2) to TRBJ2-5, with D possibly being TRBD1 (6 bases). The sequence was collected from an older man with active or convalescent COVID-19. Here the CDR3 reads CASSQAPPGGQGSRLETQYF. CDR3 nucleotides: TGTGCCAGCAGCCAAGCCCCCCCTGGGGGCCAAGGGAGCAGATTGGAGACCCAGTACTTC.